Below are 14 T cell receptor beta chains sequenced from a single sample in a study of blood T cells in healthy people across ages (dated by TCRdb to between 2015 and 2016). Library construction relied on 5' RACE. TCRdb names Illumina HiSeq 2500 as the instrument used. A second PCR of about 6 to 11 cycles was run with a J-beta primer mix and a sample-barcoded 5' primer. TCRdb passed the public sequencing reads through fastp at Q25 and MiXCR, retaining productive beta sequences. Identical CDR3 proteins give one entry, which carries the most common genes and DNA. The sample table lists about 580,000 distinct CDR3 sequences, roughly 48% of them with a count of one. The ten largest make up approximately 25% of the sample. Sequenced input: blood. These receptor sequences come from an elderly man in good health.

This chain connects TRBV11-2 to TRBJ2-7; 7 nucleotides align to TRBD2. CDR1 and CDR2 from the germline V gene are SGHAT and FQNNGV. Germline trimming cut 4 bases from V and 3 bases from J; bases unmatched to any gene: 9. The CDR3 runs 15 residues. Written as DNA, the CDR3 is TGTGCCAGCAGCTCCAGACTAACGGGAGGCTACGAGCAGTACTTC. Translating gives CASSSRLTGGYEQYF.

V gene TRBV7-9 combines with J gene TRBJ2-5, with D possibly TRBD1 on 5 matching bases. V lost 5 bases to trimming and J lost 7 bases, with 23 bases between them. CDR1 and CDR2 from the germline V gene are SEHNR and FQNEAQ (reference sequence). The CDR3 contains 16 residues. CDR3: CASSPQNSQVWGTQYF. The DNA for the CDR3 is TGTGCCAGCAGCCCCCAAAATTCACAGGTGTGGGGGACCCAGTACTTC. The whole variable domain, filled in from reference TRBV7-9 and TRBJ2-5, reads DTGVSQNPRHKITKRGQNVTFRCDPISEHNRLYWYRQTLGQGPEFLTYFQNEAQLEKSRLLSDRFSAERPKGSFSTLEIQRTEQGDSAMYLCASSPQNSQVWGTQYFGPGTRLLVL.

The table lists this clonotype with a few counts. The V and J genes are TRBV5-1 and TRBJ2-6; unclear D gene. The germline V and J ends were trimmed by 0 bases and 4 bases, with 11 bases remaining between them. The CDR3 totals 16 residues. Germline CDR1 is SGHRS and CDR2 is YFSETQ. The CDR3 sequence is CASSLVNSLGANVLTF. In nucleotides, the CDR3 is TGCGCCAGCAGCTTGGTCAATAGCCTCGGGGCCAACGTCCTGACTTTC. Supplemented by reference TRBV5-1 and TRBJ2-6, the full variable domain reads KAGVTQTPRYLIKTRGQQVTLSCSPISGHRSVSWYQQTPGQGLQFLFEYFSETQRNKGNFPGRFSGRQFSNSRSEMNVSTLELGDSALYLCASSLVNSLGANVLTFGAGSRLTVL.

The chain joins TRBV4-2 to TRBJ1-1; no reliable D call. In germline, CDR1 is LGHNA, CDR2 YNFKEQ. The CDR3 covers 14 residues. V was shortened by 0 bases and J by 1 base, with 6 bases between the two germline ends. DNA of the CDR3: TGTGCCAGCAGCCAAGACTCAGGGAACACTGAAGCTTTCTTT. Residues: CASSQDSGNTEAFF.

This sequence joins TRBV7-9 and TRBJ2-7; possible D gene TRBD1, 5 bases. This CDR3 has 14 amino acids. Germline assignment: CDR1 SEHNR and CDR2 FQNEAQ (reference sequence). V was pared by 5 bases and J by 2 bases, with 13 bases between. CDR3 coding DNA: TGTGCCAGCAGCCCTATCGACAGAACCTACGAGCAGTACTTC. It yields the protein CASSPIDRTYEQYF. The variable domain in full, with the rest retrieved from reference TRBV7-9 and TRBJ2-7, is DTGVSQNPRHKITKRGQNVTFRCDPISEHNRLYWYRQTLGQGPEFLTYFQNEAQLEKSRLLSDRFSAERPKGSFSTLEIQRTEQGDSAMYLCASSPIDRTYEQYFGPGTRLTVT.

The rearrangement joins TRBV24-1 to TRBJ2-3, with 8 positions matching TRBD1. Losses at the gene ends were 3 bases for V and 6 bases for J; bases not matched to a gene: 4. The CDR3 extends over 14 amino acids. Germline V lookup: CDR1 KGHDR, CDR2 SFDVKD. CDR3 bases: TGTGCCACCAGTGATACGGACAGGGCGGATACGCAGTATTTT. It encodes CATSDTDRADTQYF.

This clonotype was recorded once. The chain joins TRBV27 to TRBJ1-6; weak D call: TRBD1 (6 bases). Germline lookup yields CDR1 MNHEY and CDR2 SMNVEV (reference sequence). V dropped 6 bases and J dropped 7 bases, with 16 bases sitting between them. The CDR3 has 15 amino acids. CDR3 in DNA: TGTGCCAGCAGGGTCCTGGGACATCAAAATTCACCCCTCCACTTT. Protein product: CASRVLGHQNSPLHF.

The sample holds many counts of this clonotype. V usage is TRBV6-5 and J usage is TRBJ1-5; D unresolved. Germline V gives CDR1 MNHEY, CDR2 SVGAGI. The CDR3 totals 13 residues. V was pared by 8 bases and J by 2 bases, with 10 bases between. CDR3 amino acids: CASGMGGNQPQHF. The CDR3 region has the DNA TGTGCCAGCGGGATGGGTGGCAATCAGCCCCAGCATTTT.

This clonotype was seen more than once but under ten times. The rearrangement uses TRBV7-2 and TRBJ2-3; TRBD2 matches at 12 bases. V shed 4 bases and J 3 bases; nucleotides not matched to a gene: 5. This CDR3 has 16 amino acids. Germline CDR1 is SGHTA and CDR2 is FQGNSA. DNA of the CDR3: TGTGCCAGCAGCTCCCAACTAGCGGGGGGAACAGATACGCAGTATTTT. Amino acid sequence: CASSSQLAGGTDTQYF.

The chain carries TRBV7-9 and TRBJ2-5; 8 bases agree with TRBD2. The end of the DNA is better explained by TRBJ2-7, so the J call may be wrong. From germline, CDR1 is SEHNR and CDR2 FQNEAQ (reference sequence). This CDR3 is built from 18 residues. The CDR3 DNA reads TGTGCCAGCAGCTTACGCGGGGGGATAAGGGGCGGTATAAACGAGCAGTACTTC. This encodes CASSLRGGIRGGINEQYF.

Concerning this clonotype: A single base separates this from a much larger clone, so it may be a read error. This sequence joins TRBV4-2 and TRBJ2-1; the D is unclear. Germline-derived CDR1 and CDR2 are LGHNA and YNFKEQ. V was pared by 3 bases and J by 6 bases, with 12 bases between. CDR3 size: 14 residues. As DNA, the CDR3 is TGTGCCAGCAGCCAGCCTGGCGCCTGCAATGAGCAGTTCTTC. This codes for CASSQPGACNEQFF.

This clonotype was counted between two and nine times. The gene calls are TRBV7-2 and TRBJ2-5; no clear D gene. There are 14 residues in the CDR3. CDR1 and CDR2 (germline): SGHTA, FQGNSA. Trimming shortened V by 5 bases and J by 5 bases, and 15 bases separated the two germline ends. The CDR3 spells CASSVGLAWETQYF. CDR3 coding DNA: TGTGCCAGCAGCGTGGGGTTAGCTTGGGAGACCCAGTACTTC.

The chain couples TRBV7-2 to TRBJ2-7; D call uncertain. Germline V gene sequence: CDR1 SGHTA, CDR2 FQGNSA. V gave up 5 bases and J gave up 2 bases, with 10 bases separating them. The CDR3 covers 13 residues. The CDR3 nucleotides read TGTGCCAGCAGCCGCGCCCTTGCCTACGAGCAGTACTTC. Translation gives CASSRALAYEQYF.

This clonotype has a handful of counts. This chain connects TRBV28 to TRBJ2-2; a possible D gene is TRBD2 (7 bases). The germline CDR1 and CDR2 sequences are MDHEN and SYDVKM. The CDR3 is 15 residues long. Trimming stripped 5 bases from V and 8 bases from J, with 18 bases between. The CDR3 DNA is TGTGCCAGCAGTCCCGGCGGGGGCGCGGGTGGGGAGCTGTTTTTT. Protein: CASSPGGGAGGELFF.